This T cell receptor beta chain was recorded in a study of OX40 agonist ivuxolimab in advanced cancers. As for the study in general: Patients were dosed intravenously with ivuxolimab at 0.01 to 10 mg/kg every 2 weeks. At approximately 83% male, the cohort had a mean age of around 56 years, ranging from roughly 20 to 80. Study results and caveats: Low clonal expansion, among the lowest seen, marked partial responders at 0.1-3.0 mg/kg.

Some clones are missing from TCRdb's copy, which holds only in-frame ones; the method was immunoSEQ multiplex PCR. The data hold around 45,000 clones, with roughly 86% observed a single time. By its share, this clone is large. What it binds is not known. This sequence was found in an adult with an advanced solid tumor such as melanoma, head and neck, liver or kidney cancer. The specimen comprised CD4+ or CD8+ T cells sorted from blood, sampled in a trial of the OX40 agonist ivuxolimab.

CDR3: CASSLLVGPQHF. CDR3 sequence (DNA): TGTGCCAGCAGCTTATTGGTCGGGCCCCAGCATTTT. The chain has TRBV7-9 and TRBJ1-5; D remains unclear. V was pared by 2 bases and J by 9 bases, with 8 bases between. This CDR3 is built from 12 residues. Germline CDR1 is SEHNR and CDR2 is FQNEAQ (reference sequence).